These 20 T cell receptor beta chains were all obtained from the same sample, sequenced in a study of shared clonotypes between healthy human individuals. The assay was immunoSEQ multiplex PCR, and TCRdb's table has in-frame clones only and misses some. The table lists millions of clones, 85% to 95% of them singletons. Sequencing used naive CD4+ T cells sorted from blood. As to subset: CD45RA+ positively selected. These receptors were obtained from a young man in good health.

V usage is TRBV2 and J usage is TRBJ2-1, with 12 nucleotides matching TRBD2. CDR1 is SNHLY, CDR2 FYNNEI, per germline. The J segment lost 8 bases and the V segment lost 7 bases, leaving 9 bases of the junction unmatched. There are 15 residues in the CDR3. CDR3 nucleotide sequence: TGTGCCAGCACCACCGGGACTAGCGGGTGGCATGAGCAGTTCTTC. Translated, it gives CASTTGTSGWHEQFF.

This chain uses TRBV29-1 with TRBJ1-1, with D possibly matching TRBD1 (6 bases). The CDR3 has 12 residues. V was trimmed by 7 bases and J by 2 bases, leaving 11 bases between them. Germline V gene data show CDR1 as SQVTM and CDR2 as ANQGSEA. The CDR3 nucleotides read TGCAGCGCCACAGGGACCAACACTGAAGCTTTCTTT. It yields the protein CSATGTNTEAFF.

CDR3 sequence (DNA): TGTGCCAGCAGCTACACCGCTCAGGGATTGGGAAACATTCAGTACTTC. This translates into CASSYTAQGLGNIQYF. This chain joins TRBV5-6 and TRBJ2-4; D might be TRBD1 (5 bases). Germline values: CDR1 SGHDT, CDR2 YYEEEE. V shed 3 bases and J shed 6 bases, with 19 bases lying between them. CDR3 length: 16 residues.

The chain couples TRBV28 to TRBJ2-2; D remains ambiguous. Per the germline V gene, CDR1 is MDHEN and CDR2 is SYDVKM. The ends were cut back, 5 bases at V and 0 bases at J, with 25 bases in the middle. The CDR3 spans 20 residues. In nucleotides, the CDR3 is TGTGCCAGCAGTGTCTCCTACTATGTTTTAGTGTTGGCGAACACCGGGGAGCTGTTTTTT. This encodes CASSVSYYVLVLANTGELFF.

This clone appeared a few times. The chain has TRBV21-1 and TRBJ1-1. TRBV21-1 is given as a pseudogene. CDR3 length: 13 residues. In DNA, the CDR3 is TGTGCCAGCAGGGAAATGGTGAACACTGAAGCTTTCTTT. It encodes CASREMVNTEAFF.

J is TRBJ1-6 and V is TRBV28; unclear D gene. The CDR3 spans 13 residues. The V gene lost 7 bases and the J gene lost 9 bases, with 13 bases spanning the gap. Looked up from germline, CDR1 is MDHEN and CDR2 is SYDVKM. The CDR3 protein is CASNFDEGSPLHF. As DNA, the CDR3 is TGTGCCAGCAACTTCGACGAGGGTTCACCCCTCCACTTT.

V and J are TRBV27 and TRBJ2-1; 10 bases are a match to TRBD2. CDR3 length equals 11 residues. Germline-derived CDR1 and CDR2 are MNHEY and SMNVEV (reference sequence). Trimming removed 3 bases from V and 15 bases from J; junction bases left unmatched: 2. The CDR3 DNA is TGTGCCAGCAGTTTGGGACTAGCGTTGTTCTTC. It specifies CASSLGLALFF.

This sequence joins TRBV2 and TRBJ1-2; 7 nucleotides match TRBD1. CDR1 and CDR2 (germline): SNHLY, FYNNEI. With 4 bases clipped from V and 2 bases from J, the junction kept 10 bases outside the gene matches. The CDR3 is 16 residues long. The CDR3 DNA follows: TGTGCCAGCAGTGCGAGGGAGGGGGCAACAAACTATGGCTACACCTTC. It translates to CASSAREGATNYGYTF. Combining the CDR3 with reference TRBV2 and TRBJ1-2 gives the whole variable domain EPEVTQTPSHQVTQMGQEVILRCVPISNHLYFYWYRQILGQKVEFLVSFYNNEISEKSEIFDDQFSVERPDGSNFTLKIRSTKLEDSAMYFCASSAREGATNYGYTFGSGTRLTVV.

The V gene is TRBV5-4, the J gene TRBJ2-5; TRBD2 agrees at 8 bases. This CDR3 is built from 14 residues. Germline lookup yields CDR1 SGHNT and CDR2 YYREEE (reference sequence). The junction had 0 bases not matched to a gene; V was cut back by 1 base and J by 1 base. DNA of the CDR3: TGTGCCAGCAGCTTGAGCGGGGGCCAAGAGACCCAGTACTTC. This encodes CASSLSGGQETQYF.

The chain joins TRBV19 to TRBJ1-5, with 8 bases matching TRBD1. With V trimmed by 4 bases and J by 1 base, 6 bases remained unmatched. The CDR3 spans 16 residues. Per germline, CDR1 LNHDA and CDR2 SQIVND (reference sequence). CDR3 residues: CASSSGTGGSNQPQHF. The CDR3 DNA reads as TGTGCCAGTAGTAGTGGGACAGGCGGAAGCAATCAGCCCCAGCATTTT. The full variable domain, completed using reference TRBV19 and TRBJ1-5, is DGGITQSPKYLFRKEGQNVTLSCEQNLNHDAMYWYRQDPGQGLRLIYYSQIVNDFQKGDIAEGYSVSREKKESFPLTVTSAQKNPTAFYLCASSSGTGGSNQPQHFGDGTRLSIL.

This clone appeared a single time. This sequence joins TRBV18 and TRBJ2-1, with D hard to call. The CDR3 is made up of 13 amino acids. Germline V CDR1 and CDR2: KGHSH, LQKENI. V shed 3 bases and J shed 12 bases, with 15 bases lying between them. This chain's CDR3 is CASSPSGRPPQFF. The CDR3 nucleotides read TGTGCCAGCTCACCTTCAGGACGGCCCCCGCAGTTCTTC. The whole variable domain, remainder taken from reference TRBV18 and TRBJ2-1, is NAGVMQNPRHLVRRRGQEARLRCSPMKGHSHVYWYRQLPEEGLKFMVYLQKENIIDESGMPKERFSAEFPKEGPSILRIQQVVRGDSAAYFCASSPSGRPPQFFGPGTRLTVL.

The J gene is TRBJ2-7, the V gene TRBV2, with a possible D match to TRBD2 (5 bases). The CDR3 totals 11 residues. Looked up from germline, CDR1 is SNHLY and CDR2 is FYNNEI. Trimming cost V 5 bases and J 9 bases, with 11 bases left between them. CDR3 bases: TGTGCCAGCAGTATAAGGGAGCGGCAGTACTTC. Its translation: CASSIRERQYF.

This clone showed up just a few times. Other DNA sequences of this sample code for an identical CDR3. V and J are TRBV28 and TRBJ2-7, with 8 bases identical to TRBD1. The CDR3 extends over 13 amino acids. Germline loops: CDR1 MDHEN, CDR2 SYDVKM. J lost 2 bases, V lost 6 bases, and 3 bases had no gene match. CDR3 sequence reads: CASRRTGPYEQYF. The CDR3 nucleotides are TGTGCCAGCAGGAGGACAGGGCCCTACGAGCAGTACTTC.

This rearrangement joins TRBV9 to TRBJ1-2; 8 bases fit TRBD1. The germline CDR1 and CDR2 sequences are SGDLS and YYNGEE. This CDR3 comprises 17 residues. V shed 5 bases and J 4 bases; nucleotides not matched to a gene: 16. CDR3 loop: CASSEIQDRAAPYGYTF. The CDR3 region has the DNA TGTGCCAGCAGTGAGATCCAGGACAGGGCGGCTCCCTATGGCTACACCTTC.

CDR3 sequence reads: CASGGANYNEQFF. The CDR3 bases are TGCGCCAGCGGGGGGGCAAACTACAATGAGCAGTTCTTC. J is TRBJ2-1 and V is TRBV5-1; D is possibly TRBD2 (7 bases). CDR1 and CDR2 (germline): SGHRS, YFSETQ. The CDR3 spans 13 residues. Trimming took 7 bases from V and 3 from J, leaving 11 bases between them.

This chain uses TRBV10-3 with TRBJ1-1; the D gene is possibly TRBD1 (5 bases). Germline V gives CDR1 ENHRY, CDR2 SYGVKD. The CDR3 contains 12 residues. V lost 6 bases, J lost 3 bases, and 8 bases lay in between. In nucleotides, the CDR3 is TGTGCCATCAGGGTAGGGGACACTGAAGCTTTCTTT. It translates to CAIRVGDTEAFF.

The chain employs TRBV28 and TRBJ2-7, with 7 nucleotides matching TRBD1. The CDR3 length is 14 residues. Germline V gene lookup returns CDR1 MDHEN and CDR2 SYDVKM. Unmatched junction bases numbered 4, after V lost 2 bases and J lost 3 bases. CDR3 loop: CASSLVDRYYEQYF. DNA for the CDR3: TGTGCCAGCAGTTTAGTGGACAGGTACTACGAGCAGTACTTC.

This clone showed up just a few times. The sample holds other DNA sequences that translate to the same CDR3. The chain is built from TRBV27 and TRBJ1-1; weak D call: TRBD1 (5 bases). Germline CDR1 is MNHEY and CDR2 is SMNVEV (reference sequence). V lost 5 bases, J lost 1 base, and 8 bases lay in between. This CDR3 is 13 amino acids long. DNA of the CDR3: TGTGCCAGCAGTCTACAGGAGAACACTGAAGCTTTCTTT. This gives the protein CASSLQENTEAFF.

The rearrangement joins TRBV19 to TRBJ1-5; D is ambiguous. V dropped 3 bases and J dropped 0 bases, with 15 bases sitting between them. Germline loops: CDR1 LNHDA, CDR2 SQIVND (reference sequence). The CDR3 extends over 17 amino acids. The DNA for the CDR3 is TGTGCCAGTAGTATGAAAGTGGCAGCAGTTAGCAATCAGCCCCAGCATTTT. This codes for CASSMKVAAVSNQPQHF. The full variable domain, with the rest looked up from reference TRBV19 and TRBJ1-5, is DGGITQSPKYLFRKEGQNVTLSCEQNLNHDAMYWYRQDPGQGLRLIYYSQIVNDFQKGDIAEGYSVSREKKESFPLTVTSAQKNPTAFYLCASSMKVAAVSNQPQHFGDGTRLSIL.

The chain joins TRBV7-2 to TRBJ2-1; TRBD1 aligns across 7 bases. The CDR3 spans 13 residues. Trimming took 11 bases from V and 8 from J; bases not matched to a gene: 12. CDR1 and CDR2 (germline): SGHTA, FQGNSA. The CDR3 sequence is CAGKTGVDDEQFF. In DNA form, the CDR3 reads TGTGCCGGAAAAACAGGGGTTGATGATGAGCAGTTCTTC.